This passage covers 5 T cell receptor beta chains from one sample sequenced in a study of cytomegalovirus exposure and HLA in healthy donors. The PCR was carried out with 60 Vbeta primers and 13 Jbeta primers. Profiling relied on immunoSEQ multiplex PCR, and the TCRdb table lists in-frame clones only, not all of them. The sample comprises around 200,000 clones, less than 80% of which are singletons, and around 4.8% rests with the top ten. Sequenced input: PBMCs. All receptors come from a woman in her twenties or thirties in good health and CMV-seropositive.

The rearrangement joins TRBV4-3 to TRBJ2-7; the match to TRBD1 covers 8 bases. The CDR3 sequence is 14 residues long. Losses at the gene ends were 1 base for V and 4 bases for J; bases not matched to a gene: 3. Germline CDR1 LGHNA, CDR2 YSLEER. CDR3 residues: CASSQGTGRYEQYF. The CDR3, as DNA: TGCGCCAGCAGCCAAGGGACAGGGAGGTACGAGCAGTACTTC.

The V gene is TRBV15, the J gene TRBJ2-2, with 10 bases fitting TRBD1. Germline CDR1 reads LNHNV; CDR2 reads YYDKDF (reference sequence). The CDR3 contains 16 residues. V was pared by 0 bases and J by 5 bases, with 3 bases of the junction left unmatched. The chain's CDR3 is CATSRDRGQGTGELFF. In DNA form, the CDR3 reads TGTGCCACCAGCAGAGATCGGGGACAGGGGACCGGGGAGCTGTTTTTT.

The rearrangement uses TRBV4-1 and TRBJ1-2; D might be TRBD1 (6 bases). Germline CDR1 reads MGHRA; CDR2 reads YSYEKL. Deletions cut 0 bases from V and 7 bases from J, with 15 bases between. This CDR3 has 15 residues. The CDR3 loop reads CASSQDGRGSSGYTF. Here the CDR3 DNA reads TGCGCCAGCAGCCAAGATGGCAGGGGAAGTAGTGGCTACACCTTC.

The chain links TRBV7-6 to TRBJ1-1; a weak D match, TRBD1 (6 bases). V lost 5 bases to trimming and J lost 3 bases, with 16 bases between them. Germline CDR1 reads SGHVS; CDR2 reads FNYEAQ. This CDR3 region has 15 residues. CDR3 protein: CASSEKQGPYTEAFF. CDR3 sequence (DNA): TGTGCCAGCAGCGAAAAACAGGGACCCTACACTGAAGCTTTCTTT.

Turning to this clone: The germline gene is not matched at one end of the junction; a read error may be the cause. The same CDR3 is also encoded by other DNA sequences in this sample. This chain uses TRBV9 with TRBJ1-2; D possibly corresponds to TRBD1 (5 bases). Germline V gives CDR1 SGDLS, CDR2 YYNGEE. The CDR3 covers 15 residues. The CDR3 here is CASSGIEGETNGYTF. The CDR3 DNA is TGTGCTAGCAGCGGGATCGAAGGGGAAACTAATGGCTACACCTTC.